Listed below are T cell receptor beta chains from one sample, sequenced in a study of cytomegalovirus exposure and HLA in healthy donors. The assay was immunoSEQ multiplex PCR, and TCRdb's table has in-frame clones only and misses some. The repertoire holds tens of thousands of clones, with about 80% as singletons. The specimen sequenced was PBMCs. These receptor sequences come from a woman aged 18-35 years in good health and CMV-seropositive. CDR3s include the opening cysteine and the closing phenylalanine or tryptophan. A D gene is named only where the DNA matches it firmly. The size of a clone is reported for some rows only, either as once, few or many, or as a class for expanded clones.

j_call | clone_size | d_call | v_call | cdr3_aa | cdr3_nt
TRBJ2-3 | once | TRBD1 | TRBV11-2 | CASSSPGQVRGAQYF | TGTGCCAGCAGCTCCCCGGGACAGGTACGAGGGGCGCAGTATTTT
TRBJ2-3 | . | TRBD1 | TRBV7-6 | CASSSSGQATDTQYF | TGTGCCAGCAGCTCGTCGGGACAGGCCACAGATACGCAGTATTTT
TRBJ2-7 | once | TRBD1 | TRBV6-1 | CASRETGAYSYEQYF | TGTGCCAGCAGGGAGACAGGGGCTTACTCCTACGAGCAGTACTTC
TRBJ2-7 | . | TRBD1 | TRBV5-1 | CASSLGGGQGALRYEQYF | TGCGCCAGCAGCCTTGGTGGTGGGCAGGGGGCACTGCGCTACGAGCAGTACTTC
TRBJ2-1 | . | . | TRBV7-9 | CASSSQPRDRVAVGGQFF | TGTGCCAGCAGCTCCCAGCCGCGGGACAGAGTGGCCGTGGGGGGACAGTTCTTC
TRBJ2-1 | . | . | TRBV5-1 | CASSRERDEQFF | TGCGCCAGCAGTCGGGAGCGGGATGAGCAGTTCTTC
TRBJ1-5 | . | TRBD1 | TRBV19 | CASSRGGQGAIQPQHF | TGTGCCAGTAGTAGGGGCGGACAGGGGGCGATTCAGCCCCAGCATTTT
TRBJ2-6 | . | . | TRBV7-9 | CASSFRGNVLTF | TGTGCCAGCAGCTTCCGGGGGAACGTCCTGACTTTC
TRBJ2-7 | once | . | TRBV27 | CASSSWQGEQYF | TGTGCCAGCAGTTCTTGGCAGGGGGAGCAGTACTTC
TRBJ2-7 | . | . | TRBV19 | CASSIGPPYEQYF | TGTGCCAGTAGTATAGGCCCTCCCTACGAGCAGTACTTC
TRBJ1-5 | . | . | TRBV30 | CAWSNRQGNQPQHF | TGTGCCTGGAGCAACAGACAGGGCAATCAGCCCCAGCATTTT
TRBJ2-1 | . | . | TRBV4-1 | CASSQAPSPRYNEQFF | TGCGCCAGCAGCCAAGCCCCGTCCCCCCGGTACAATGAGCAGTTCTTC
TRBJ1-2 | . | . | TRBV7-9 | CSSSLTGFGYTF | TGTTCCAGCAGCTTAACGGGTTTTGGCTACACCTTC
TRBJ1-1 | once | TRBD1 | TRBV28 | CASSFDRGLRNTEAFF | TGTGCCAGCAGTTTTGACAGGGGGCTGAGAAACACTGAAGCTTTCTTT
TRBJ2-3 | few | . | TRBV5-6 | CASTPLSGDTQYF | TGTGCCAGCACGCCCTTGTCGGGAGATACGCAGTATTTT
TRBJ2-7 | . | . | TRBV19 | CASSIKRLGSYEQYF | TGTGCCAGTAGTATAAAAAGGCTAGGCTCCTACGAGCAGTACTTC
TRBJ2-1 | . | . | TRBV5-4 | CASSFGGTVGNEQFF | TGTGCCAGCAGCTTTGGCGGGACGGTGGGCAATGAGCAGTTCTTC
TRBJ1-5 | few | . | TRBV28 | CASSFRGPNQPQHF | TGTGCCAGCAGTTTCAGGGGCCCCAATCAGCCCCAGCATTTT
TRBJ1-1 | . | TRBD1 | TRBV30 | CAWSFRDRAPEAFF | TGTGCCTGGAGCTTCCGGGACAGGGCCCCTGAAGCTTTCTTT
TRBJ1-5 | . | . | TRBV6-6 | CASCSARGQPQHF | TGTGCCAGCTGTTCCGCACGGGGTCAGCCCCAGCATTTT
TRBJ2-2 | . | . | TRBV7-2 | CASRAQGNTGELFF | TGTGCCAGCAGGGCCCAGGGGAACACCGGGGAGCTGTTTTTT
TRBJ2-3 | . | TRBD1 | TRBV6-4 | CASSGGQGADTQYF | TGTGCCAGCAGTGGGGGCCAGGGGGCGGATACGCAGTATTTT
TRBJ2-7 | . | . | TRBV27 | CASSLGRGEQYF | TGTGCCAGCAGTTTAGGCAGAGGCGAGCAGTACTTC
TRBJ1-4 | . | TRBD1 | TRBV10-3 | CAISPQTGQDYEKLFF | TGTGCCATCAGTCCTCAGACAGGGCAGGATTATGAAAAACTGTTTTTT
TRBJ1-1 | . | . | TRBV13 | CASRAGGEAFF | TGTGCCAGCAGGGCGGGCGGTGAAGCTTTCTTT
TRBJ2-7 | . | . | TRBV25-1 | CASSDYSYEQYF | TGTGCCAGCAGTGACTATTCTTACGAGCAGTACTTC
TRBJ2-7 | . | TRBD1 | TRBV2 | CASSDRVRGEQYF | TGTGCCAGCAGCGACAGGGTCCGCGGCGAGCAGTACTTC
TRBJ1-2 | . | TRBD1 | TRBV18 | CASSPGQETYGYTF | TGTGCCAGCTCACCGGGACAGGAGACCTATGGCTACACCTTC
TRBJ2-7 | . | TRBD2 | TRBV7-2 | CASSLASGTEQYF | TGTGCCAGCAGCTTAGCGAGCGGGACCGAGCAGTACTTC
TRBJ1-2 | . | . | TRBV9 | CASSPTEFYGYTF | TGTGCCAGCAGCCCGACAGAGTTCTATGGCTACACCTTC
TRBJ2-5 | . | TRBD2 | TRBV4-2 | CASSQMGLADMGETQYF | TGTGCCAGCAGCCAAATGGGACTAGCGGACATGGGGGAGACCCAGTACTTC
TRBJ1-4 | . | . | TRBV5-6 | CASSLGLGENEKLFF | TGTGCCAGCAGCTTAGGTTTAGGAGAAAATGAAAAACTGTTTTTT
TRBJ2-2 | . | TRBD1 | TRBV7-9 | CASSLRTGRTGELFF | TGTGCCAGCAGTTTGAGGACAGGGAGGACCGGGGAGCTGTTTTTT
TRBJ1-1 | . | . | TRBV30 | CAWSFTEGTEAFF | TGTGCCTGGAGTTTCACCGAGGGCACTGAAGCTTTCTTT
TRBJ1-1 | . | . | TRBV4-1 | CASSQGRGTEAFF | TGCGCCAGCAGCCAAGGCAGGGGCACTGAAGCTTTCTTT
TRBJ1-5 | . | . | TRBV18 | CASSPDRSNQPQHF | TGTGCCAGCTCACCTGACAGGAGCAATCAGCCCCAGCATTTT
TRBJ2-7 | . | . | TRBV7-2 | CASSVQGVYEQYF | TGTGCCAGCAGCGTACAGGGTGTCTACGAGCAGTACTTC
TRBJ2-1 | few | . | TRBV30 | CAWGDNYYNEQFF | TGTGCCTGGGGGGACAACTATTACAATGAGCAGTTCTTC
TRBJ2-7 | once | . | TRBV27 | CASSLSAPYEQYF | TGTGCCAGCAGTTTATCAGCCCCCTACGAGCAGTACTTC
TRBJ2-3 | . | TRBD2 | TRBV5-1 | CASSPTGSQGRGGTDTQYF | TGCGCCAGCAGCCCAACGGGGAGCCAGGGGCGCGGGGGGACAGATACGCAGTATTTT
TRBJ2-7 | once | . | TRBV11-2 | CASSLDRYEQYF | TGTGCCAGCAGCTTAGATAGATACGAGCAGTACTTC
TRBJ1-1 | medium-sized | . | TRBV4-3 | CASSQEYGHLNTEAFF | TGCGCCAGCAGCCAAGAATATGGACATCTGAACACTGAAGCTTTCTTT
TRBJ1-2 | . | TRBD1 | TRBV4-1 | CASRPGTGYGYTF | TGCGCCAGCAGACCCGGGACAGGTTATGGCTACACCTTC
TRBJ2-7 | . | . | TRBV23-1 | CASSQGTQGGSYEQYF | TGCGCCAGCAGTCAAGGGACGCAAGGGGGTTCCTACGAGCAGTACTTC
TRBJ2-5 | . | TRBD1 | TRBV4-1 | CASSQGQGEETQYF | TGCGCCAGCAGCCAGGGACAGGGAGAAGAGACCCAGTACTTC
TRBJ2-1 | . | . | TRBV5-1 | CASSLQADYNEQFF | TGCGCCAGCAGCTTGCAGGCTGATTACAATGAGCAGTTCTTC
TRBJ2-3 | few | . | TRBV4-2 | CASSQELGEADTQYF | TGTGCCAGCAGCCAAGAGCTGGGTGAGGCAGATACGCAGTATTTT
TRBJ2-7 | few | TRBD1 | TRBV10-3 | CAISEGQGTAEQYF | TGTGCCATCAGTGAGGGACAGGGGACGGCCGAGCAGTACTTC
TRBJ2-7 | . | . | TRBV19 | CASNLGTSRNEQYF | TGTGCCAGTAACCTTGGGACTTCGAGGAACGAGCAGTACTTC
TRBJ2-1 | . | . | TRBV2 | CASNGQKQFF | TGTGCCAGCAATGGACAAAAGCAGTTCTTC
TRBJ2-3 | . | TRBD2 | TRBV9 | CASSVSSGGGTDTQYF | TGTGCCAGCAGCGTAAGTTCGGGGGGGGGCACAGATACGCAGTATTTT
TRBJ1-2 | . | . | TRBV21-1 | CASSKVSPRGRAPNYGYTF | TGTGCCAGCAGCAAAGTTTCTCCAAGAGGGAGGGCGCCTAACTATGGCTACACCTTC
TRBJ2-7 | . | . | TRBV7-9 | CASSPPGSSYEQYF | TGTGCCAGCAGTCCTCCCGGGAGCTCCTACGAGCAGTACTTC
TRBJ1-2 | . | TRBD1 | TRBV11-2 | CASSPGTGRGYGYTF | TGTGCCAGCAGCCCCGGGACAGGGAGGGGGTATGGCTACACCTTC
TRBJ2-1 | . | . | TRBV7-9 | CASSLGIASNEQFF | TGTGCCAGCAGCTTAGGGATAGCGTCGAATGAGCAGTTCTTC